One sample yielded the 31 T cell receptor beta chains listed below, sequenced in a study of cytotoxic CD8 clonotypes in ibrutinib-treated CLL. TCRdb keeps only in-frame clones here, not all; method: immunoSEQ multiplex PCR. Among roughly 16,000 clones listed, about 61% were seen once. Sequencing was performed on PBMCs, taken after 12 months of ibrutinib treatment. Receptor source: a human donor with chronic lymphocytic leukemia.

This clone was counted between two and nine times. The rearrangement joins TRBV6-7 to TRBJ1-1; no clear D gene. TRBV6-7 is sorted into the ORF group, with uncertain function. The CDR3 loop spans 14 amino acids. Trimming stripped 6 bases from V and 1 base from J, with 12 bases between. For the CDR3, the DNA is TGTGCCAGCAGCCGCGCAACAGAGAACACTGAAGCTTTCTTT. It is translated as CASSRATENTEAFF.

This clone was detected a few times. The V and J genes are TRBV7-8 and TRBJ1-1; 7 bases line up with TRBD1. The trim removed 5 bases at V and 0 bases at J, leaving 12 bases unmatched. CDR3 length equals 17 residues. CDR1 is SGHVS, CDR2 FQNEAQ, per germline. CDR3 region: CASSPRDSLKVNTEAFF. CDR3 coding DNA: TGTGCCAGCAGCCCCAGGGACAGCCTTAAAGTGAACACTGAAGCTTTCTTT.

The V gene is TRBV6-4, the J gene TRBJ1-5; 8 bases map to TRBD1. The junction had 2 bases not matched to a gene; V was cut back by 5 bases and J by 5 bases. Germline CDR1 MRHNA, CDR2 SNTAGT. This CDR3 region has 13 residues. CDR3 residues: CASSPQGDQPQHF. The CDR3 DNA is TGTGCCAGCAGTCCACAGGGGGATCAGCCCCAGCATTTT.

V and J are TRBV6-5 and TRBJ2-1; D is tentatively TRBD1 or TRBD2 (6 bases each). Germline V gene data show CDR1 as MNHEY and CDR2 as SVGAGI. The CDR3 length is 15 residues. Trimming took off 2 bases at V and 9 bases at J, with 17 bases between the two ends. The CDR3 nucleotides read TGTGCCAGCAGTTACCCTGCCGGGGGCTTCGGTGAGCAGTTCTTC. Translating gives CASSYPAGGFGEQFF.

The CDR3 loop is CAINPGQDNEQFF. The CDR3 DNA reads as TGTGCCATCAACCCGGGACAAGATAATGAGCAGTTCTTC. The J gene is TRBJ2-1, the V gene TRBV10-3; weak D call: TRBD1 (6 bases). The CDR3 extends over 13 amino acids. The V end lost 7 bases, the J end lost 7 bases, and 14 bases lay between the germline ends. Germline V gives CDR1 ENHRY, CDR2 SYGVKD.

In DNA form, the CDR3 reads TGTGCCAGTACCAAGGGACTAGCGGGGAGTCAGTTCTACAATGAGCAGTTCTTC. It yields the protein CASTKGLAGSQFYNEQFF. The J gene is TRBJ2-1, the V gene TRBV19; 13 nucleotides line up with TRBD2. Germline CDR1 LNHDA, CDR2 SQIVND (reference sequence). V gave up 7 bases and J gave up 3 bases; unmatched junction bases: 12. CDR3 length equals 18 residues. The full variable domain, with the rest looked up from reference TRBV19 and TRBJ2-1, is DGGITQSPKYLFRKEGQNVTLSCEQNLNHDAMYWYRQDPGQGLRLIYYSQIVNDFQKGDIAEGYSVSREKKESFPLTVTSAQKNPTAFYLCASTKGLAGSQFYNEQFFGPGTRLTVL.

This rearrangement joins TRBV7-8 to TRBJ2-5, with 8 bases fitting TRBD1. There are 18 residues in the CDR3. The V and J ends lost 4 bases and 4 bases, in that order; junction bases with no gene match: 17. Germline loops: CDR1 SGHVS, CDR2 FQNEAQ. CDR3 protein: CASSSPKGIQGAGETQYF. CDR3 DNA sequence: TGTGCCAGCAGCTCCCCTAAGGGGATTCAGGGGGCCGGAGAGACCCAGTACTTC.

This chain connects TRBV9 to TRBJ2-3; no clear D gene. Per germline, CDR1 SGDLS and CDR2 YYNGEE. This CDR3 region has 14 residues. Trimming removed 1 base at V and 2 bases at J, with 8 bases between. This CDR3 reads CASSVLPTTDTQYF. The CDR3 DNA follows: TGTGCCAGCAGCGTACTTCCTACCACAGATACGCAGTATTTT.

The chain couples TRBV6-4 to TRBJ2-1; D unclear. The V and J ends lost 6 bases and 3 bases respectively, with 6 bases between them. Looked up from germline, CDR1 is MRHNA and CDR2 is SNTAGT. The CDR3 runs 12 residues. In nucleotides, the CDR3 is TGTGCCAGCAGAGACATCTACAATGAGCAGTTCTTC. Protein product: CASRDIYNEQFF.

The gene calls are TRBV5-1 and TRBJ2-1, with D tentatively TRBD2 (5 bases). The germline V gene encodes CDR1 SGHRS and CDR2 YFSETQ. The CDR3 extends over 15 amino acids. Trimming shortened V by 2 bases and J by 1 base, and 10 bases separated the two germline ends. DNA of the CDR3: TGCGCCAGCAGCTTAGGGCTAGCTTCCTACAATGAGCAGTTCTTC. Residues: CASSLGLASYNEQFF.

This clone was seen a few times. The chain carries TRBV6-5 and TRBJ2-3; 10 positions match TRBD2. Germline trimming cut 4 bases from V and 6 bases from J; bases unmatched to any gene: 10. Germline-derived CDR1 and CDR2 are MNHEY and SVGAGI. The CDR3 has 16 amino acids. The CDR3 sequence is CASSLSTSGIGDTQYF. CDR3 sequence (DNA): TGTGCCAGCAGTTTATCTACTAGCGGGATCGGTGATACGCAGTATTTT.

The gene calls are TRBV11-2 and TRBJ2-7; TRBD2 is a possible D gene (6 bases). The CDR3 is made up of 12 amino acids. Germline V lookup: CDR1 SGHAT, CDR2 FQNNGV. Trimming stripped 6 bases from V and 1 base from J, with 7 bases between. The CDR3 reads CASRGGSYEQYF. The CDR3 DNA reads TGTGCCAGCAGAGGAGGGTCCTACGAGCAGTACTTC.

This clone was counted a few times. This sequence joins TRBV4-2 and TRBJ2-7; 7 nucleotides agree with TRBD1. The germline gives CDR1 LGHNA, CDR2 YNFKEQ. The J segment lost 3 bases and the V segment lost 0 bases, leaving 5 bases of the junction unmatched. The CDR3 has 15 amino acids. The CDR3 region is CASSQDEAGGYEQYF. In nucleotides, the CDR3 is TGTGCCAGCAGCCAAGATGAGGCAGGGGGCTACGAGCAGTACTTC.

The chain carries TRBV5-1 and TRBJ2-7; maybe TRBD2 (5 bases). Trimming took off 4 bases at V and 4 bases at J, with 18 bases between the two ends. Germline V gene data show CDR1 as SGHRS and CDR2 as YFSETQ. CDR3 size: 15 residues. CDR3 DNA sequence: TGCGCCAGCAGCCCACATGGGAGTAGAACGTACGAGCAGTACTTC. Protein sequence: CASSPHGSRTYEQYF. Together with reference TRBV5-1 and TRBJ2-7, the CDR3 gives the full variable domain: KAGVTQTPRYLIKTRGQQVTLSCSPISGHRSVSWYQQTPGQGLQFLFEYFSETQRNKGNFPGRFSGRQFSNSRSEMNVSTLELGDSALYLCASSPHGSRTYEQYFGPGTRLTVT.

The CDR3 nucleotides are TGTGCCAGCAGCTTATTCGGGAGGGAATGGTATAACACAGATACGCAGTATTTT. Translated, it gives CASSLFGREWYNTDTQYF. The rearrangement links TRBV7-3 to TRBJ2-3, with TRBD2 matching 8 bases. Germline lookup yields CDR1 SGHTA and CDR2 FQGTGA. Losses at the gene ends were 2 bases for V and 2 bases for J; bases not matched to a gene: 12. The CDR3 is 18 residues long.

The chain recombines TRBV28 with TRBJ2-3; D unclear. The CDR3 spans 14 residues. Germline CDR1 MDHEN, CDR2 SYDVKM. The V end lost 4 bases, the J end lost 0 bases, and 8 bases lay between the germline ends. CDR3 DNA sequence: TGTGCCAGCAGTTCCCAGAGTAGCACAGATACGCAGTATTTT. As protein: CASSSQSSTDTQYF.

The CDR3 sequence: CASSISGQGYEQYF. As DNA, the CDR3 is TGTGCCAGTAGTATATCAGGACAGGGTTACGAGCAGTACTTC. The chain is built from TRBV19 and TRBJ2-7; the match to TRBD1 covers 8 bases. This CDR3 has 14 amino acids. V gave up 2 bases and J gave up 4 bases; unmatched junction bases: 4. The germline CDR1 and CDR2 sequences are LNHDA and SQIVND (reference sequence).

The chain links TRBV10-3 to TRBJ2-1; TRBD2 aligns across 7 bases. There are 14 residues in the CDR3. Germline trimming cut 6 bases from V and 6 bases from J; bases unmatched to any gene: 8. From germline, CDR1 is ENHRY and CDR2 SYGVKD. The DNA of the CDR3 is TGTGCCATCAGCCCAGGAGGGGAGGGCAATGAGCAGTTCTTC. This translates into CAISPGGEGNEQFF.

V usage is TRBV7-9 and J usage is TRBJ1-1; D uncertain. The CDR3 loop spans 13 amino acids. The germline gives CDR1 SEHNR, CDR2 FQNEAQ (reference sequence). Trimming removed 5 bases from V and 2 bases from J, with 9 bases in between. Written as DNA, the CDR3 is TGTGCCAGCAGCGTACAGTCAAACACTGAAGCTTTCTTT. This codes for CASSVQSNTEAFF.

V is TRBV19 and J is TRBJ1-2; 7 nucleotides match TRBD1. The CDR3 is 13 residues long. The germline gives CDR1 LNHDA, CDR2 SQIVND (reference sequence). Losses at the gene ends were 6 bases for V and 4 bases for J; bases not matched to a gene: 5. This CDR3 reads CASRRQGIYGYTF. The CDR3 DNA is TGTGCCAGTAGACGACAGGGAATCTATGGCTACACCTTC.

The chain employs TRBV5-6 and TRBJ2-1; the D is unclear. CDR3 length: 12 residues. Trimming cost V 4 bases and J 2 bases, with 4 bases left between them. Germline lookup yields CDR1 SGHDT and CDR2 YYEEEE. The chain's CDR3 is CASSLAYNEQFF. The CDR3, as DNA: TGTGCCAGCAGCCTAGCCTACAATGAGCAGTTCTTC.

The V call is TRBV5-1, the J call TRBJ1-1; D is ambiguous. The CDR3 consists of 16 residues. Germline CDR1 is SGHRS and CDR2 is YFSETQ. The V end lost 0 bases, the J end lost 5 bases, and 17 bases lay between the germline ends. The CDR3: CASSLVAGTDPTEAFF. CDR3 DNA sequence: TGCGCCAGCAGCTTGGTCGCAGGAACAGACCCTACTGAAGCTTTCTTT.

The chain recombines TRBV7-9 with TRBJ2-7; D tentatively reads TRBD1 or TRBD2 (5 bases each). Trimming took 5 bases from V and 3 from J, leaving 14 bases between them. CDR3 size: 14 residues. Germline loops: CDR1 SEHNR, CDR2 FQNEAQ (reference sequence). This CDR3 reads CASSRGRLNYEQYF. The CDR3 DNA is TGTGCCAGCAGCAGGGGACGCTTAAACTACGAGCAGTACTTC.

This clone was counted only a few times. This chain links TRBV10-1 with TRBJ2-3; TRBD1 might be the D (5 bases). V shed 2 bases and J shed 4 bases, with 10 bases lying between them. This CDR3 has 14 residues. Germline CDR1 reads WNHNN; CDR2 reads SYGVQD (reference sequence). This chain's CDR3 is CASSETQGPDTQYF. In DNA, the CDR3 is TGCGCCAGCAGTGAGACCCAGGGCCCAGATACGCAGTATTTT.

The chain recombines TRBV9 with TRBJ2-5, with 7 bases lining up with TRBD1. Germline lookup yields CDR1 SGDLS and CDR2 YYNGEE. This CDR3 region has 18 residues. The V segment lost 3 bases and the J segment 0 bases; nucleotides outside the gene matches: 14. The CDR3 here is CASSAFGRTGIDQETQYF. In DNA, the CDR3 is TGTGCCAGCAGCGCCTTCGGCCGGACAGGAATTGACCAAGAGACCCAGTACTTC. Based on the CDR3 plus reference TRBV9 and TRBJ2-5, the full variable domain is DSGVTQTPKHLITATGQRVTLRCSPRSGDLSVYWYQQSLDQGLQFLIQYYNGEERAKGNILERFSAQQFPDLHSELNLSSLELGDSALYFCASSAFGRTGIDQETQYFGPGTRLLVL.

The CDR3 DNA follows: TGCGCCAGCAGCTTGGCCCTTGGGGACACTTCCTACGAGCAGTACTTC. This encodes CASSLALGDTSYEQYF. This chain links TRBV5-1 with TRBJ2-7, with a weak D call TRBD1 (6 bases). Germline V lookup: CDR1 SGHRS, CDR2 YFSETQ. The CDR3 totals 16 residues. Trimming left V 0 bases short and J 1 base short, with 14 bases between. Using reference TRBV5-1 and TRBJ2-7 for the parts outside the CDR3, the full variable domain is KAGVTQTPRYLIKTRGQQVTLSCSPISGHRSVSWYQQTPGQGLQFLFEYFSETQRNKGNFPGRFSGRQFSNSRSEMNVSTLELGDSALYLCASSLALGDTSYEQYFGPGTRLTVT.

The rearrangement links TRBV29-1 to TRBJ2-7, with D possibly called TRBD1 or TRBD2 (5 bases each). The V end lost 4 bases, the J end lost 6 bases, and 22 bases lay between the germline ends. Germline CDR1 SQVTM, CDR2 ANQGSEA. The CDR3 is made up of 15 amino acids. The CDR3 reads CSVGIRTSGTGEQYF. The CDR3 DNA sequence: TGCAGCGTTGGAATTCGGACTTCAGGGACGGGCGAGCAGTACTTC.

The chain uses TRBV19 and TRBJ2-5; perhaps D is TRBD1 or TRBD2 (5 bases each). The CDR3 is 11 amino acids. Trimming removed 5 bases from V and 6 bases from J, with 7 bases in between. CDR1 and CDR2 (germline): LNHDA, SQIVND (reference sequence). Here the CDR3 reads CASSEGKTQYF. In DNA, the CDR3 is TGTGCCAGTAGTGAGGGGAAGACCCAGTACTTC.

This rearrangement joins TRBV6-1 to TRBJ2-1; 15 bases fit TRBD2. The CDR3 loop spans 15 amino acids. Germline trimming cut 5 bases from V and 8 bases from J; bases unmatched to any gene: 4. Germline V lookup: CDR1 MNHNS, CDR2 SASEGT. The CDR3 here is CASSTGLAGGDEQFF. DNA for the CDR3: TGTGCCAGCAGTACGGGACTAGCGGGAGGAGATGAGCAGTTCTTC.

The chain recombines TRBV19 with TRBJ2-3; TRBD2 matches 11 bases. This CDR3 contains 15 residues. The germline V gene encodes CDR1 LNHDA and CDR2 SQIVND (reference sequence). J gave up 5 bases and V 1 base, and 2 bases lay outside the gene matches. This CDR3 reads CASSIAGLAGDTQYF. Written as DNA, the CDR3 is TGTGCCAGTAGTATAGCCGGACTAGCGGGAGATACGCAGTATTTT. Together with reference TRBV19 and TRBJ2-3, the CDR3 gives the full variable domain: DGGITQSPKYLFRKEGQNVTLSCEQNLNHDAMYWYRQDPGQGLRLIYYSQIVNDFQKGDIAEGYSVSREKKESFPLTVTSAQKNPTAFYLCASSIAGLAGDTQYFGPGTRLTVL.

V and J are TRBV5-1 and TRBJ2-3; tentative D call: TRBD2 (5 bases). Trimming took off 0 bases at V and 0 bases at J, with 11 bases between the two ends. Germline CDR1 reads SGHRS; CDR2 reads YFSETQ. The CDR3 spans 16 residues. CDR3 nucleotide sequence: TGCGCCAGCAGCTTGGGGAGGTTATTTAGCACAGATACGCAGTATTTT. It yields the protein CASSLGRLFSTDTQYF.